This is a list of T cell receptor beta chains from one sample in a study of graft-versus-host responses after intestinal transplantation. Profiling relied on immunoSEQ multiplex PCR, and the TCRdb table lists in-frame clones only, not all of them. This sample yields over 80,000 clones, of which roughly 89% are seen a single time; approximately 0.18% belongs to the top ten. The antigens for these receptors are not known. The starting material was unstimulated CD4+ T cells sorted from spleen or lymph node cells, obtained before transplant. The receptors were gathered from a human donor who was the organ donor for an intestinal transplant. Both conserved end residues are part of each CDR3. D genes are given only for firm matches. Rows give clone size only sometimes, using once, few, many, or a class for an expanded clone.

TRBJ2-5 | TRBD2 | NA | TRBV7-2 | TGTGCCAGCAGCTATATAGCGGGGGGGCCTGAGACCCAGTACTTC | CASSYIAGGPETQYF
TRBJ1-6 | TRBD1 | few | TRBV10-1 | TGCGCCAGCAGGCCCGGGACAGGGGGTAATTCACCCCTCCACTTT | CASRPGTGGNSPLHF
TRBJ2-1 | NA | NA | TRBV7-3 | TGTGCCAGCAGCTTAGGTCAACAGAGTGGACAGTTCTTC | CASSLGQQSGQFF
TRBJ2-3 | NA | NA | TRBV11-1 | TGTGCCAGCAGCCCCCTCAGGTTTATGCAAGATACGCAGTATTTT | CASSPLRFMQDTQYF
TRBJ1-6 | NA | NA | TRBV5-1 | TGCGCCAGCAGCTTAAGAGGTTCACCCCTCCACTTT | CASSLRGSPLHF
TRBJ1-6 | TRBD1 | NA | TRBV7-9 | TGTGCCAGCAGCATGCGGACAGGCCCTGAGAATTCACCCCTCCACTTT | CASSMRTGPENSPLHF
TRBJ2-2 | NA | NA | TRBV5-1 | TGCGCCAGCAGCTTGGTGGTGGCCGGGGGTTCGAACACCGGGGAGCTGTTTTTT | CASSLVVAGGSNTGELFF
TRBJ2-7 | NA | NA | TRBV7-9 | TGTGCCAGCAGCCTTCTCCAGGTTCACGAGCAGTACTTC | CASSLLQVHEQYF
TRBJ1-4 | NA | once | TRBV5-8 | TGTGCCAGCAGCCCAGGGAGGCTAGACGAAAAACTGTTTTTT | CASSPGRLDEKLFF
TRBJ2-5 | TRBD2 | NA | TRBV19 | TGTGCCAGTAGTATAGGAGGTCTAGCGGGGGCCCAAGAGACCCAGTACTTC | CASSIGGLAGAQETQYF
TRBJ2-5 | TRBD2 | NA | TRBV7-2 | TGTGCCAGCAGCTTAGCCCAGCGGGGGGGCTGGGAGACCCAGTACTTC | CASSLAQRGGWETQYF
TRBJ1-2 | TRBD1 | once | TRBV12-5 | TGTGCTAGTGGACGGGGACAGGGCCAACTCCTCGGGGGCTACACCTTC | CASGRGQGQLLGGYTF
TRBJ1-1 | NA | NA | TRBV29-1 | TGCAGCGTTGAAGATCCTACCGCAATGGCTTTCTTT | CSVEDPTAMAFF
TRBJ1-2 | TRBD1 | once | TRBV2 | TGTGCCAGCACTATGGGACAGGGGGACTATGGCTACACCTTC | CASTMGQGDYGYTF
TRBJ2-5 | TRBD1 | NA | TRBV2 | TGTGCCAGCAGTAACCAGGGGGCCCAGTACTTC | CASSNQGAQYF
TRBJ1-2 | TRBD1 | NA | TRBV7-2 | TGTGCCAGCAGCTTAGGCAGGGGGTATGGCTACACCTTC | CASSLGRGYGYTF
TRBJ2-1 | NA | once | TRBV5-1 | TGCGCCAGCAGCCGGGGGAATTACAATGAGCAGTTCTTC | CASSRGNYNEQFF
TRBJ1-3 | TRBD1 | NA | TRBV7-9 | TGTGCCAGCAGCTACAGACAGGGGGCACTCTCTGGAAACACCATATATTTT | CASSYRQGALSGNTIYF
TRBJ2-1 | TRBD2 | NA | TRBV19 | TGTGCCAGTAGTATCACGCGGGGGGGCAAACATGAGCAGTTCTTC | CASSITRGGKHEQFF
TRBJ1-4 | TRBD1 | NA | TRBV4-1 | TGCGCCAGCAGCCGGACAGGGGGCGAAAAACTGTTTTTT | CASSRTGGEKLFF
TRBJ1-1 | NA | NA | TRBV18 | TGTGCCAGCTCACCAAGAGGGGTAGGGGGATCCACTGAAGCTTTCTTT | CASSPRGVGGSTEAFF
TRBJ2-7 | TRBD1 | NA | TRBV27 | TGTGCCAGCAGTCGCGGGACAGGTCCCTCCGAGCAGTACTTC | CASSRGTGPSEQYF
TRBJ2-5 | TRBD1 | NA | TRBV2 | TGTGCCAGCCTCCGGGACAGGGATCAAGAGACCCAGTACTTC | CASLRDRDQETQYF
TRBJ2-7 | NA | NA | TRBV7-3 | TGTGCCAGCAGCTTAACGTTCGGGTACGAGCAGTACTTC | CASSLTFGYEQYF
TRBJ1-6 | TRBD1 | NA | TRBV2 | TGTGCCTGGGGACAGGAGAACTATAATTCACCCCTCCACTTT | CAWGQENYNSPLHF
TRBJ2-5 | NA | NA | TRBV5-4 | TGTGCCAGCAGCTTGGCCCAGGCACAAGAGACCCAGTACTTC | CASSLAQAQETQYF
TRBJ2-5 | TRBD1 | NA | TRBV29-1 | TGCAGCGTTGTCTGGACAGGGGGGGAGACCCAGTACTTC | CSVVWTGGETQYF